The table lists the clone carrying this T cell receptor (beta chain) with a few counts. This sample is drawn from a study of CD8+ T cells in alopecia areata. Study-wide context: Those patients who were treated received oral tofacitinib, which was given at 5 to 10 mg twice daily for moderate-to-severe alopecia areata.

CDR3 length equals 14 residues. Germline CDR1 and CDR2: SGHRS and YFSETQ. The ends were cut back, 5 bases at V and 5 bases at J, with 16 bases in the middle. Reverse transcription of extracted RNA yielded cDNA, which provided the sequencing template. Sequenced by immunoSEQ multiplex PCR; TCRdb stores in-frame clones only, minus some. The sample lists about 180,000 clones, over 50% occurring once. V is TRBV5-1 and J is TRBJ2-5; D perhaps matches TRBD1 (6 bases). This receptor was taken from a human donor with alopecia areata. The sequencing here drew on CD4+ T cells sorted from blood, taken at week 0. The CDR3 sequence: CASRIQGGDETQYF. As DNA, the CDR3 is TGCGCCAGCAGGATTCAAGGGGGAGATGAGACCCAGTACTTC.